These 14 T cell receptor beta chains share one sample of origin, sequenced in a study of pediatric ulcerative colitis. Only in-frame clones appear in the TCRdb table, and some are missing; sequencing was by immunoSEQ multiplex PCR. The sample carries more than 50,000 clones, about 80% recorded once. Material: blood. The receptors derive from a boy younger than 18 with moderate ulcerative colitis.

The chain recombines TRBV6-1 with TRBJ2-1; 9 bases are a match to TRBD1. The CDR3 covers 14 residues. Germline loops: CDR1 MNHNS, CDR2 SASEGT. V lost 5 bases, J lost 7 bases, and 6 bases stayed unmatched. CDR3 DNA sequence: TGTGCCAGCAGTAGACAGGGGGGTATGAATGAGCAGTTCTTC. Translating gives CASSRQGGMNEQFF.

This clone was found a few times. This chain's CDR3 is CAFAGGTGNTEAFF. DNA of the CDR3: TGTGCCTTCGCGGGGGGGACAGGTAACACTGAAGCTTTCTTT. The V call is TRBV30, the J call TRBJ1-1, with TRBD1 matching over 8 bases. Looked up from germline, CDR1 is GTSNPN and CDR2 is SVGIG (reference sequence). The CDR3 is 14 residues long. V was clipped by 7 bases and J by 2 bases; unmatched bases: 9. The whole variable domain, filled in from reference TRBV30 and TRBJ1-1, reads SQTIHQWPATLVQPVGSPLSLECTVEGTSNPNLYWYRQAAGRGLQLLFYSVGIGQISSEVPQNLSASRPQDRQFILSSKKLLLSDSGFYLCAFAGGTGNTEAFFGQGTRLTVV.

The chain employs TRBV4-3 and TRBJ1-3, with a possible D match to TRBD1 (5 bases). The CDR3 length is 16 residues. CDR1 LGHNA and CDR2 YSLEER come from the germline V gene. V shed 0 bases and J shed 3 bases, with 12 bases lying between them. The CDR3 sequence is CASSQDQSGYGNTIYF. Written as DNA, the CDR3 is TGCGCCAGCAGCCAAGATCAGTCAGGGTATGGAAACACCATATATTTT.

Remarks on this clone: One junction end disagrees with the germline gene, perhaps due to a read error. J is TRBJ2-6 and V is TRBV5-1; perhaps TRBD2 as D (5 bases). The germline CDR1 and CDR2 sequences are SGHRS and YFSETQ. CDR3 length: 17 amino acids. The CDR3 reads CASRLDLRATGANVLTF. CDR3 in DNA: TGCGCCAGCAGGTTGGACTTGCGGGCAACTGGGGCCAACGTCCTGACTTTC. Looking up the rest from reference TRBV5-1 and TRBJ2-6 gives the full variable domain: KAGVTQTPRYLIKTRGQQVTLSCSPISGHRSVSWYQQTPGQGLQFLFEYFSETQRNKGNFPGRFSGRQFSNSRSEMNVSTLELGDSALYLCASRLDLRATGANVLTFGAGSRLTVL.

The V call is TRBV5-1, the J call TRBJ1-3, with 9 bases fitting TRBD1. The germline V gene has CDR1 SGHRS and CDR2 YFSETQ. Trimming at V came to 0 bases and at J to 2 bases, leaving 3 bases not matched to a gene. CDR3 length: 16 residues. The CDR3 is CASSLGGQGTGNTIYF. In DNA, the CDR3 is TGCGCCAGCAGCTTGGGGGGACAGGGAACTGGAAACACCATATATTTT.

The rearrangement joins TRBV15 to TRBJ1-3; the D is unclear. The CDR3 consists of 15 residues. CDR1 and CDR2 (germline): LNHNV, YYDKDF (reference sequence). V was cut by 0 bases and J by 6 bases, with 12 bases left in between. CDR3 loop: CATSRDRRGLNTIYF. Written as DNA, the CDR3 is TGTGCCACCAGCAGAGATCGTAGAGGGTTAAACACCATATATTTT. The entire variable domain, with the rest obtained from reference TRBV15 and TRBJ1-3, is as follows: DAMVIQNPRYQVTQFGKPVTLSCSQTLNHNVMYWYQQKSSQAPKLLFHYYDKDFNNEADTPDNFQSRRPNTSFCFLDIRSPGLGDTAMYLCATSRDRRGLNTIYFGEGSWLTVV.

CDR3 loop: CASSLGTGYEQYF. In DNA form, the CDR3 reads TGTGCCAGCAGCTTAGGGACAGGCTACGAGCAGTACTTC. The rearrangement links TRBV7-9 to TRBJ2-7; 7 bases map to TRBD1. V shed 1 base and J 3 bases; nucleotides not matched to a gene: 0. The CDR3 contains 13 residues. Germline V gene sequence: CDR1 SEHNR, CDR2 FQNEAQ (reference sequence).

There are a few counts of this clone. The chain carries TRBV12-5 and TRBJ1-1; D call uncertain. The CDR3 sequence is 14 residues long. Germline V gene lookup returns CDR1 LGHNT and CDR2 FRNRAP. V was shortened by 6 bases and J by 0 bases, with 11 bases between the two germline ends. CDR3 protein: CASGLTQLNTEAFF. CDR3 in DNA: TGTGCTAGTGGCCTGACCCAATTGAACACTGAAGCTTTCTTT.

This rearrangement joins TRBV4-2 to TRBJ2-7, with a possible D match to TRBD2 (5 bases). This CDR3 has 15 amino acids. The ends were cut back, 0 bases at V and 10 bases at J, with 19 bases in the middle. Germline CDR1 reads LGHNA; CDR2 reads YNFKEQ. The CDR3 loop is CASSQDIITSGEQYF. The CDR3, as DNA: TGTGCCAGCAGCCAAGATATAATAACCTCCGGGGAACAGTACTTC.

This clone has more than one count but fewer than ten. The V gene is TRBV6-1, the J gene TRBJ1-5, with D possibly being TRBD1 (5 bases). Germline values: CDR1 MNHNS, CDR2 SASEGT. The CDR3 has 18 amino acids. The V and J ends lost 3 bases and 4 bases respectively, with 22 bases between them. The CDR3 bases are TGTGCCAGCAGTGACCGTCCTGGGACCGTGGTGAGTAATCAGCCCCAGCATTTT. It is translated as CASSDRPGTVVSNQPQHF.

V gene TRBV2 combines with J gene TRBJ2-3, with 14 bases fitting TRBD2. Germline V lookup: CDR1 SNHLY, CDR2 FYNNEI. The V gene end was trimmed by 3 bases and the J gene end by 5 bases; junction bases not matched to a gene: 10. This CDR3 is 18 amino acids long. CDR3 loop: CASSDSGTSGGNGDTQYF. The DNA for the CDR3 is TGTGCCAGCAGTGATTCCGGGACTAGCGGGGGTAATGGAGATACGCAGTATTTT.

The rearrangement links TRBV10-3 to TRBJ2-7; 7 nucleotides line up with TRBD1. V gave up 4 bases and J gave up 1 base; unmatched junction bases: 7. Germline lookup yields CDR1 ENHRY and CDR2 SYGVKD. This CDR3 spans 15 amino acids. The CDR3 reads CAISVVTGVSYEQYF. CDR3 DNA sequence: TGTGCCATCAGTGTCGTCACAGGGGTTTCCTACGAGCAGTACTTC.

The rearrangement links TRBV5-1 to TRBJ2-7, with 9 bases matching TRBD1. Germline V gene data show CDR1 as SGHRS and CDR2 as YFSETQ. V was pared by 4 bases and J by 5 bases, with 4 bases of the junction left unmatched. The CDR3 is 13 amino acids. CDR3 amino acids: CASSGTGFHEQYF. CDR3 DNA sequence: TGCGCCAGCAGCGGGACAGGGTTCCACGAGCAGTACTTC.

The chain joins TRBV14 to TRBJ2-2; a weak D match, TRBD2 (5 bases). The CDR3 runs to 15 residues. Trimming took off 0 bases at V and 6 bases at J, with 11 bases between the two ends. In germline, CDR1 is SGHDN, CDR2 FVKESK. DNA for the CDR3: TGTGCCAGCAGCCAAGAGGACTGGCCTCCCGGGGAGCTGTTTTTT. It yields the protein CASSQEDWPPGELFF.